One T cell receptor (beta chain) is described in this entry. A read error may explain this, as a much larger clone is one base away. In the authors' methods: How many nucleated cells were present was estimated from reference gene primer amplification. Here immunoSEQ multiplex PCR was the method, and the copy in TCRdb shows in-frame clones only, minus some. The V and J calls and clone size were taken over from that table, and D and trimming were inferred from the DNA. Of roughly 70,000 clones listed, about 80% are singletons. These data originate in a study of blood T cell repertoires in COVID-19. The wider study: The United States, Italy and Spain supplied acute and convalescent COVID-19 samples. Sources were T cells, B-cell-depleted T cells, or PBMCs; the material itself was cDNA or gDNA.

This TCR was recovered from a woman in her seventies with acute or convalescent COVID-19. Sample: peripheral blood.

The CDR3 loop is CASSARTSGRGTDTQYF. CDR3 in DNA: TGTGCCAGCAGCGCCCGGACTAGCGGGAGGGGCACAGATACGCAGTATTTT. The rearrangement uses TRBV9 and TRBJ2-3; 15 nucleotides agree with TRBD2. The V gene's germline CDR1 is SGDLS and CDR2 YYNGEE. The CDR3 runs 17 residues. V was clipped by 3 bases and J by 1 base; unmatched bases: 3.